Sequencing of this TCR beta chain was carried out in a study of blood T cells in healthy people across ages. This CDR3 comprises 16 residues. Germline assignment: CDR1 MNHEY and CDR2 SVGAGI. Germline trimming cut 8 bases from V and 0 bases from J; bases unmatched to any gene: 2. In terms of origin and age, donors were healthy Caucasian individuals from Russia aged roughly 6 to 95. PCR was performed a second time for about 7 to 12 cycles using a sample-barcoded 5' primer and a J-beta primer mix. TCRdb used MiXCR to reprocess the 5' RACE reads, holding one entry per CDR3 protein. Among about 1.5 million distinct CDR3 sequences, roughly 45% were seen once, and the ten largest hold roughly 7.7%.

This sequence was found in a woman aged 18-35 years in good health. This chain joins TRBV6-5 and TRBJ2-6; TRBD2 agrees at 12 bases. The sample taken for sequencing was blood. CDR3 in amino acids: CASGLAGLSGANVLTF. CDR3 DNA sequence: TGTGCCAGCGGACTAGCGGGGCTCTCTGGGGCCAACGTCCTGACTTTC.